This passage covers 9 T cell receptor beta chains from one sample sequenced in a study of Ad26.COV2.S vaccination and SARS-CoV-2 variants (dated by TCRdb to the early 2020s). Read against the paper, the sample's treatment or condition label means: around 19 received Ad26.COV2.S at low or high dose, single or two shots; roughly five received placebo; per-sample allocation not given. Repertoires of vaccine and placebo recipients were sequenced from samples taken on day 63 after the first injection. The method was the immunoSEQ multiplex PCR assay. The immuneACCESS repertoire file appears here via TCRdb, limited to in-frame rearrangements. These files lack a portion of the clones; in checked studies, under half of the deficit traces to unresolved V genes, and the cause of the others is not known. The sample yields about 350,000 clones; 70% to 90% were counted once. The top ten clones comprise 3.3% of the sample.

Sequences were derived from peripheral blood, sampled in a trial of Ad26.COV2.S vaccine versus placebo. All receptors derive from a person between 18 and 60 years old who received the Ad26.COV2.S COVID-19 vaccine or a placebo.

CDR3 region: CASSNGGGGTEAFF. The CDR3, as DNA: TGTGCCAGCAGCAATGGTGGGGGCGGCACTGAAGCTTTCTTT. The chain is built from TRBV5-4 and TRBJ1-1; D is possibly TRBD1 (6 bases). This CDR3 is built from 14 residues. V shed 4 bases and J shed 4 bases, with 14 bases lying between them. Germline lookup yields CDR1 SGHNT and CDR2 YYREEE (reference sequence).

The V call is TRBV7-8, the J call TRBJ2-7, with D uncertain. This CDR3 is 13 amino acids long. Trimming removed 5 bases from V and 9 bases from J, with 17 bases in between. The germline V gene has CDR1 SGHVS and CDR2 FQNEAQ. CDR3 sequence (DNA): TGTGCCAGCAGCCCAGCCCATCCCTCGGCGCAGTACTTC. It translates to CASSPAHPSAQYF.

This clone showed up just once. The chain carries TRBV6-1 and TRBJ1-5, with no clear D. With 0 bases removed from V and 6 bases from J, the gap between germline ends came to 9 bases. The CDR3 contains 14 residues. Germline V gene data show CDR1 as MNHNS and CDR2 as SASEGT. This chain's CDR3 is CASSEAPSVQPQHF. CDR3 DNA: TGTGCCAGCAGTGAAGCTCCGAGTGTTCAGCCCCAGCATTTT.

In this sample, this clone turned up once. The CDR3 here is CASSEGDSYTF. CDR3 nucleotides: TGTGCCAGCTCTGAAGGGGATAGCTACACCTTC. V usage is TRBV18 and J usage is TRBJ1-2; TRBD1 might be the D (5 bases). This CDR3 is built from 11 residues. V was shortened by 6 bases and J by 9 bases, with 11 bases between the two germline ends. Germline CDR1 KGHSH, CDR2 LQKENI.

V usage is TRBV19 and J usage is TRBJ2-1; 8 bases match TRBD2. This CDR3 spans 17 amino acids. V shed 1 base, J shed 0 bases, and the junction held 5 bases outside the gene matches. The V gene's germline CDR1 is LNHDA and CDR2 SQIVND (reference sequence). CDR3 loop: CASSIAGGRSSYNEQFF. The DNA of the CDR3 is TGTGCCAGTAGTATAGCGGGCGGGAGGAGCTCCTACAATGAGCAGTTCTTC.

The V call is TRBV4-3, the J call TRBJ1-4; D perhaps matches TRBD1 (5 bases). Trimming took 1 base from V and 8 from J, leaving 8 bases between them. CDR3 length equals 13 residues. CDR1 LGHNA and CDR2 YSLEER come from the germline V gene. The CDR3 sequence: CASSQGGGEKLFF. In nucleotides, the CDR3 is TGCGCCAGCAGCCAAGGTGGGGGAGAAAAACTGTTTTTT.

The chain recombines TRBV9 with TRBJ2-2; 10 nucleotides match TRBD1. The CDR3 runs to 17 residues. Germline loops: CDR1 SGDLS, CDR2 YYNGEE. V gave up 3 bases and J gave up 5 bases; unmatched junction bases: 10. This CDR3 reads CASSANPGTGVTGELFF. The DNA for the CDR3 is TGTGCCAGCAGCGCGAACCCCGGGACAGGGGTTACCGGGGAGCTGTTTTTT.

The rearrangement uses TRBV13 and TRBJ2-7; 10 bases map to TRBD1. V shed 2 bases and J 5 bases; nucleotides not matched to a gene: 3. Germline-derived CDR1 and CDR2 are PRHDT and FYEKMQ (reference sequence). The CDR3 runs to 14 residues. CDR3 loop: CASSLRDRGHEQYF. Written as DNA, the CDR3 is TGTGCCAGCAGCTTAAGGGACAGGGGTCACGAGCAGTACTTC.

V is TRBV6-1 and J is TRBJ1-5; the D gene is possibly TRBD1 (5 bases). There are 15 residues in the CDR3. Germline V gene lookup returns CDR1 MNHNS and CDR2 SASEGT. Trimming stripped 2 bases from V and 2 bases from J, with 10 bases between. The CDR3 region has the DNA TGTGCCAGCAGTGAATACCAGGGCGGCAATCAGCCCCAGCATTTT. Its translation: CASSEYQGGNQPQHF.